The 29 T cell receptor beta chains below all came from one sample that was sequenced in a study of tumor and adjacent non-tumor tissue in lung cancer. Three rounds of nested PCR, following a modified ARM-PCR protocol, produced the TCRbeta library. MiXCR was run by TCRdb on the multiplex PCR reads, yielding one entry per CDR3 protein. In the table there are approximately 75,000 distinct CDR3 sequences, around 74% of which are singletons. The template was RNA from unsorted bulk tissue. The sample comprised lung tumor tissue. These receptors were taken from a woman aged 45-59 years with non-small cell lung cancer.

The table lists this clonotype with a few counts. The conserved phenylalanine or tryptophan normally closing the CDR3 is absent here, so this likely arose from a read error. The gene calls are TRBV12-3 or TRBV12-4 and TRBJ2-5; 12 bases agree with TRBD2. J gave up 2 bases and V 7 bases, and 5 bases lay outside the gene matches. The CDR3 loop spans 15 amino acids. DNA of the CDR3: TGTGCCAGCACCTTTGGACTAGCGGGGCAAGAGACCCAGTACGTC. The encoded protein is CASTFGLAGQETQYV.

The chain has TRBV6-1 and TRBJ2-7; no firm D call. The CDR3 is 13 amino acids. From germline, CDR1 is MNHNS and CDR2 SASEGT. Trimming pared 6 bases from V and 9 bases from J, leaving 18 bases between. CDR3 coding DNA: TGTGCCAGCAGATGGGGTCCCTCCTACATGCAGTACTTC. Protein sequence: CASRWGPSYMQYF.

The V and J genes are TRBV29-1 and TRBJ1-4, with D uncertain. Trimming removed 2 bases at V and 8 bases at J, with 9 bases between. The length of the CDR3 is 12 residues. The V gene's germline CDR1 is SQVTM and CDR2 ANQGSEA. Here the CDR3 DNA reads TGCAGCGTTGAACGCCGAGGGGAAAAACTGTTTTTT. Its protein product is CSVERRGEKLFF.

This clonotype was recorded a few times. Relative to the germline gene, one junction end is altered; a read error may explain this. This chain links TRBV10-1 with TRBJ2-2; 8 bases are shared with TRBD2. CDR3 length: 13 amino acids. Per the germline V gene, CDR1 is WNHNN and CDR2 is SYGVQD (reference sequence). The DNA for the CDR3 is TGCGCCAGTAAGCGGGAGAATACCGGGGATCTGTTTTTT. Protein: CASKRENTGDLFF.

Note on this clonotype: The germline gene is not matched at one end of the junction; a read error may be the cause. The chain joins TRBV4-1 to TRBJ2-2; 11 bases fit TRBD2. CDR3 size: 18 residues. Germline CDR1 reads MGHRA; CDR2 reads YSYEKL. The chain's CDR3 is CSSSRATSGSGNTGELFF. CDR3 DNA: TGCTCCAGCAGCCGCGCAACTAGCGGGAGCGGGAACACCGGGGAGCTGTTTTTT.

Remarks on this clonotype: An end of the junction differs from the germline gene, which may be a read error. The chain has TRBV11-2 and TRBJ2-3, with D unclear. The CDR3 has 14 amino acids. Germline CDR1 reads SGHAT; CDR2 reads FQNNGV. This CDR3 is CVSSLGSRVDTQYF. The DNA for the CDR3 is TGTGTCAGCAGCTTGGGCTCTAGAGTAGATACGCAGTATTTT.

The sample holds one count of this clonotype. The junction does not match germline at one end; this may be a read error. The chain has TRBV12-3 or TRBV12-4 and TRBJ2-2; perhaps D is TRBD1 or TRBD2 (5 bases each). This CDR3 region has 17 residues. Here the CDR3 reads CASSTLPGKMGTGVLFF. The CDR3, as DNA: TGTGCCAGCAGTACCCTCCCCGGGAAGATGGGGACCGGGGTGCTGTTTTTT.

On this clonotype: One base away lies a much larger clone, so this may be a sequencing read error. The J gene is TRBJ2-5, the V gene TRBV5-1; possibly TRBD2 for D (6 bases). Germline V gene data show CDR1 as SGHRS and CDR2 as YFSETQ. The length of the CDR3 is 13 residues. Trimming took off 7 bases at V and 4 bases at J, with 14 bases between the two ends. The CDR3 bases are TGCGCCAGCGGAAACCGGAGGGGAGAGACCCAGTACTTC. Translated: CASGNRRGETQYF.

This clonotype has a count of ten or more. The chain links TRBV20-1 to TRBJ2-5; D is perhaps TRBD2 (6 bases). The CDR3 is 12 amino acids. Trimming took off 5 bases at V and 3 bases at J, with 10 bases between the two ends. CDR1 and CDR2 (germline): DFQATT, SNEGSKA (reference sequence). This CDR3 is CSALGLKETQYF. The CDR3 DNA reads as TGCAGTGCTCTGGGACTGAAAGAGACCCAGTACTTC.

This sequence joins TRBV9 and TRBJ2-1, with D hard to call. The germline CDR1 and CDR2 sequences are SGDLS and YYNGEE. V was shortened by 0 bases and J by 5 bases, with 9 bases between the two germline ends. CDR3 length: 14 residues. CDR3 sequence reads: CASSVDSWDNEQFF. CDR3 nucleotides: TGTGCCAGCAGCGTAGACTCCTGGGACAATGAGCAGTTCTTC.

Worth noting for this clonotype: A read error may produce the germline difference seen at one junction end. The V and J genes are TRBV12-3 or TRBV12-4 and TRBJ1-5; D unclear. This CDR3 contains 15 residues. CDR3 sequence (DNA): TGTGTCAGCTGTTTATTGGGGTCGGGCAATCAGCCCCAGCATTTT. Translation gives CVSCLLGSGNQPQHF.

Concerning this clonotype: A much larger clone differs from this one at a single base, so this may be a read error. This chain links TRBV28 with TRBJ2-3; D is unclear. V lost 7 bases and J lost 0, with 11 bases in between. CDR1 MDHEN and CDR2 SYDVKM come from the germline V gene. The CDR3 is 14 amino acids. The CDR3 region has the DNA TGTGCCAGCAAAACTTTCGACAGCACAGATACGCAGTATTTT. Residues: CASKTFDSTDTQYF.

Of note for this clonotype: The CDR3 does not end in the conserved phenylalanine or tryptophan, so this is likely a read error. V usage is TRBV29-1 and J usage is TRBJ1-1, with unresolved D. The V end was cut by 7 bases, the J end by 5 bases, with 14 bases between. Germline V gene lookup returns CDR1 SQVTM and CDR2 ANQGSEA. This CDR3 contains 12 residues. This chain's CDR3 is CSARTEDTEAFL. For the CDR3, the DNA is TGCAGCGCTAGGACCGAGGATACTGAAGCTTTCTTG.

The chain couples TRBV10-3 to TRBJ2-4; D unclear. Germline V gene sequence: CDR1 ENHRY, CDR2 SYGVKD. The CDR3 totals 19 residues. V dropped 6 bases and J dropped 2 bases, with 26 bases sitting between them. The CDR3 nucleotides read TGTGCCATCAGAACTCGACGGCCCCCTGTACATATGACCAAAAACATTCAGTACTTC. It codes for CAIRTRRPPVHMTKNIQYF.

This clonotype was observed a few times. Germline and junction disagree at one end, which may indicate a read error. This chain links TRBV11-2 with TRBJ2-7; D remains unclear. Germline V gives CDR1 SGHAT, CDR2 FQNNGV. This CDR3 region has 14 residues. The DNA of the CDR3 is TGTGCCAGCAACATAGATTCCGTAAGCTACAAGCAGTACTTC. This encodes CASNIDSVSYKQYF.

The chain is built from TRBV11-2 and TRBJ2-1; 11 bases agree with TRBD2. Germline values: CDR1 SGHAT, CDR2 FQNNGV. V was pared by 4 bases and J by 2 bases, with 7 bases of the junction left unmatched. The CDR3 spans 17 residues. The CDR3 DNA reads as TGTGCCAGCAGCTCCTCTCTAGCGGGGGGAACCTACAATGAGCAGTTCTTC. It codes for CASSSSLAGGTYNEQFF.

Worth noting for this clonotype: This CDR3 is missing its conserved last phenylalanine or tryptophan, likely due to a read error. The chain employs TRBV7-9 and TRBJ2-7; D unresolved. The V gene's germline CDR1 is SEHNR and CDR2 FQNEAQ (reference sequence). The CDR3 extends over 14 amino acids. Trimming pared 1 base from V and 5 bases from J, leaving 12 bases between. CDR3 DNA sequence: TGTGCCAGCAGCTTAGAGGTGGCAGCAAACGAGCAGTACCTC. Protein product: CASSLEVAANEQYL.

The table lists this clonotype with many counts. The genes are TRBV5-1 and TRBJ2-2; D is perhaps TRBD1 or TRBD2 (6 bases each). This CDR3 contains 14 residues. Looked up from germline, CDR1 is SGHRS and CDR2 is YFSETQ. The V and J ends lost 5 bases and 8 bases respectively, with 16 bases between them. In DNA form, the CDR3 reads TGCGCCAGCAGTCAACCCGGGGGCGGAGGGGAGCTGTTTTTT. It is translated as CASSQPGGGGELFF.

A note on this clonotype: At one boundary the junction diverges from the germline segment, which might be a read error. The chain carries TRBV4-1 and TRBJ2-3, with a tentative D call TRBD2 (7 bases). The CDR3 has 14 amino acids. CDR1 is MGHRA and CDR2 is YSYEKL in the germline V gene. In DNA, the CDR3 is TGCGCCAACAGCCAGAGGGCGGGGGCTGATACGCAGTATTTT. Its protein product is CANSQRAGADTQYF.

CDR3 nucleotides: TGTGCCAGTGAAGGTGGGTACACCGGGGAGCTGTTTTTT. It codes for CASEGGYTGELFF. The chain combines TRBV12-3 or TRBV12-4 with TRBJ2-2; D remains ambiguous. Trimming removed 9 bases at V and 3 bases at J, with 11 bases between. This CDR3 contains 13 residues.

For this clonotype: A single base separates this from a much larger clone, so it may be a read error. This sequence joins TRBV5-1 and TRBJ2-7; D remains unclear. The CDR3 has 11 residues. Germline loops: CDR1 SGHRS, CDR2 YFSETQ. The CDR3 sequence: CDSSTNYEQYF. DNA of the CDR3: TGCGACAGCAGCACGAATTACGAGCAGTACTTC.

With regard to this clonotype: Mismatch with germline at one junction end may stem from a read error. The chain carries TRBV6-2 or TRBV6-3 and TRBJ2-3; maybe TRBD1 (6 bases). The CDR3 sequence is 14 residues long. Germline V CDR1 and CDR2: MNHEY, SVGEGT. This CDR3 is CVSSMDSERDTQYF. In nucleotides, the CDR3 is TGTGTCAGCAGTATGGACAGTGAAAGAGATACGCAGTATTTT.

This clonotype has more than one count but fewer than ten. At one end, the junction sequence differs from germline, possibly due to a read error. The chain uses TRBV6-5 and TRBJ2-1; 7 bases fit TRBD2. This CDR3 spans 15 amino acids. In germline, CDR1 is MNHEY, CDR2 SVGAGI. CDR3 sequence: CASISSGLLYNEQIF. The DNA for the CDR3 is TGTGCTAGCATCTCCTCGGGACTACTTTACAATGAGCAGATCTTC.

To note about this clonotype: One end of the junction varies from germline; a read error may be responsible. V is TRBV12-3 or TRBV12-4 and J is TRBJ2-2, with a tentative D call TRBD2 (5 bases). The CDR3 contains 15 residues. The CDR3 here is CASSLGPWITGELLF. The CDR3 nucleotides are TGTGCCAGCAGTTTAGGACCCTGGATCACCGGGGAGCTGCTTTTT.

As concerns this clonotype: One junction end does not reproduce the germline sequence, and a read error may be involved. The chain links TRBV6-1 to TRBJ2-1; no clear D gene. The CDR3 totals 14 residues. The germline V gene encodes CDR1 MNHNS and CDR2 SASEGT. The CDR3 is CASSELASYNEQIF. CDR3 nucleotides: TGTGCCAGCAGCGAACTTGCTAGTTACAATGAACAGATCTTC.

This clonotype was counted a few times. A junction end diverges from the germline sequence, so it may reflect a read error. V is TRBV11-2 and J is TRBJ2-3; D may be TRBD2 (6 bases). CDR1 is SGHAT, CDR2 FQNNGV, per germline. This CDR3 has 15 amino acids. CDR3 DNA sequence: TGTGCTAGCAGCTTAGGACCCCCGGGGGACCATACGCTGTATTTT. Protein product: CASSLGPPGDHTLYF.

Turning to this clonotype: This likely comes from a read error, as the CDR3 has no conserved phenylalanine or tryptophan at its end. J is TRBJ1-2 and V is TRBV29-1; TRBD1 is a possible D gene (6 bases). The CDR3 spans 12 residues. Germline V CDR1 and CDR2: SQVTM, ANQGSEA. The CDR3 loop reads CSVEGEGYGYTI. The CDR3 coding sequence is TGTAGCGTTGAGGGGGAGGGGTATGGCTACACCATC.

This clonotype appeared a single time. The chain employs TRBV6-4 and TRBJ2-3; 7 bases align to TRBD2. The CDR3 spans 15 residues. Losses at the gene ends were 2 bases for V and 2 bases for J; bases not matched to a gene: 4. The germline V gene encodes CDR1 MRHNA and CDR2 SNTAGT. The CDR3 coding sequence is TGTGCCAGCAGTGACGGGACTACCTCCACAGATACGCAGTATTTT. Its translation: CASSDGTTSTDTQYF.

Points on this clonotype: Compared with germline, one end of the junction differs, possibly owing to a read error. V gene TRBV5-1 combines with J gene TRBJ2-1; weak D call: TRBD2 (6 bases). The CDR3 contains 16 residues. CDR1 and CDR2 (germline): SGHRS, YFSETQ. CDR3 residues: CAGRLAGGNSYDEQFF. The CDR3 DNA reads TGCGCCGGCAGGCTAGCAGGCGGGAACTCATACGATGAGCAGTTCTTC.